This T cell receptor beta chain came from a study of T cell repertoires in cytomegalovirus infection. TCRdb re-derived calls from the reads in MiXCR, one entry per CDR3 protein. The sample includes about 360,000 distinct CDR3 sequences, 15% to 20% of them seen just once. V was cut by 4 bases and J by 2 bases, with 7 bases left in between. Per the germline V gene, CDR1 is SGHAT and CDR2 is FQNNGV. CDR3 length: 13 amino acids. This receptor was obtained from a human donor in good health (CMV status not recorded). Some clones in this sample may be carry-over from other donors' samples. Source material: PBMCs. The chain couples TRBV11-2 to TRBJ2-3, with D hard to call. CDR3 DNA sequence: TGTGCCAGCAGCTCCCCAACCACAGATACGCAGTATTTT. Translating gives CASSSPTTDTQYF.